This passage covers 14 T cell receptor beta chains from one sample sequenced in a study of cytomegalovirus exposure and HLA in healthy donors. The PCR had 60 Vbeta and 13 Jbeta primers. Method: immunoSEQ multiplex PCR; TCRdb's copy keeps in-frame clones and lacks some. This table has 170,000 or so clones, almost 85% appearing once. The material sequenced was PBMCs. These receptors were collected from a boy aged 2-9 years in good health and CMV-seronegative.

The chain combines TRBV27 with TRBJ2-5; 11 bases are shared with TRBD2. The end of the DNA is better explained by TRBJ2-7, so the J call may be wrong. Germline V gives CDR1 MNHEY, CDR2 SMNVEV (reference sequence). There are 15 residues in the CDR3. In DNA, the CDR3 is TGTGCCAGCAGTGCCAGACTAGCGGGAAGAGACGAGCAGTACTTC. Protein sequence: CASSARLAGRDEQYF.

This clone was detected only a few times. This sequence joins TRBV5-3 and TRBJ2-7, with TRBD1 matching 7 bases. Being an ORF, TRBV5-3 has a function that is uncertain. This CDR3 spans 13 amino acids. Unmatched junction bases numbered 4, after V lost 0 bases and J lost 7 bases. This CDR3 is CARSLEGAVEQYF. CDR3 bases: TGTGCCAGAAGCTTGGAGGGGGCAGTTGAGCAGTACTTC.

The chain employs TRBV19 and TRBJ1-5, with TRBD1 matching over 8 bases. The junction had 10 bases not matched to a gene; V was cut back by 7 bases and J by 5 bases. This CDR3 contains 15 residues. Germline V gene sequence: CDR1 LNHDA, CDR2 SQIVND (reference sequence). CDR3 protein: CASNFRGLRDQPQHF. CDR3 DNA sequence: TGTGCCAGTAACTTCAGGGGGCTAAGGGATCAGCCCCAGCATTTT.

The CDR3 sequence: CASSSTIAGGNIQYF. Written as DNA, the CDR3 is TGTGCCAGCAGTTCCACAATAGCGGGAGGAAACATTCAGTACTTC. V gene TRBV6-5 combines with J gene TRBJ2-4; 10 positions match TRBD2. The CDR3 contains 15 residues. V lost 4 bases, J lost 6 bases, and 6 bases stayed unmatched. The germline gives CDR1 MNHEY, CDR2 SVGAGI.

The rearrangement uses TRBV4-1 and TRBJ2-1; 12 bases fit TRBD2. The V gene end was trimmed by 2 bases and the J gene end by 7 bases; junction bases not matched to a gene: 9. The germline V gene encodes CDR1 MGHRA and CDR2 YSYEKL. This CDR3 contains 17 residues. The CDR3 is CASSQPWTSGKGNEQFF. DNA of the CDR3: TGCGCCAGCAGCCAACCTTGGACTAGCGGGAAGGGTAATGAGCAGTTCTTC.

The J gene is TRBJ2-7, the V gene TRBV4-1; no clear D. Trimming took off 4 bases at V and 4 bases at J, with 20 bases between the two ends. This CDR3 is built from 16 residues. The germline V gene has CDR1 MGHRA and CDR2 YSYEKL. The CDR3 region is CASSPRPEASKYEQYF. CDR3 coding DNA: TGCGCCAGCAGCCCCCGCCCAGAGGCCTCTAAATACGAGCAGTACTTC.

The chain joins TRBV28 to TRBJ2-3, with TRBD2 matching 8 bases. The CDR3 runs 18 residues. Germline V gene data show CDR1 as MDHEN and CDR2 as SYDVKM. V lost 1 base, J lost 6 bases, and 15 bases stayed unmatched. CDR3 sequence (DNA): TGTGCCAGCAGTTTATCCCGACGGACTAGCTCCGCGCAGGATACGCAGTATTTT. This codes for CASSLSRRTSSAQDTQYF. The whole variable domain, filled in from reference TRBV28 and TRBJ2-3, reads DVKVTQSSRYLVKRTGEKVFLECVQDMDHENMFWYRQDPGLGLRLIYFSYDVKMKEKGDIPEGYSVSREKKERFSLILESASTNQTSMYLCASSLSRRTSSAQDTQYFGPGTRLTVL.

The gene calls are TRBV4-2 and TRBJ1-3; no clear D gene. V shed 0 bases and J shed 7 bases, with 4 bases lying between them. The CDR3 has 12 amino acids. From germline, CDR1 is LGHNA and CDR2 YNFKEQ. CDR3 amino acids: CASSQDRNTIYF. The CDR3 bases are TGTGCCAGCAGCCAAGACAGGAACACCATATATTTT.

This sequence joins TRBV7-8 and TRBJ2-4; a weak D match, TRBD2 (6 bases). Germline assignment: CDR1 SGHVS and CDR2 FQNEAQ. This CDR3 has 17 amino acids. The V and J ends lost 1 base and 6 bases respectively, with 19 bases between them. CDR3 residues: CASSLVYSAGLGNIQYF. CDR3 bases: TGTGCCAGCAGCTTAGTTTACTCTGCGGGGCTTGGAAACATTCAGTACTTC.

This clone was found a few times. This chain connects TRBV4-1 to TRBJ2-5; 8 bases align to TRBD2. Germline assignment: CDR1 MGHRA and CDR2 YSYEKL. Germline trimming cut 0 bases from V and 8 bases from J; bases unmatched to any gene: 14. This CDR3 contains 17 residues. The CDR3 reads CASSQEWSRGGSGTQYF. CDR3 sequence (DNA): TGCGCCAGCAGCCAAGAATGGAGTCGCGGGGGGTCAGGAACCCAGTACTTC.

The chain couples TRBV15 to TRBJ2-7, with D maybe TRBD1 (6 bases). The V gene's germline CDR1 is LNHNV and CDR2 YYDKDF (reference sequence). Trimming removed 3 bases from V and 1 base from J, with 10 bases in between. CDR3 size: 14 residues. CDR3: CATSRDGQSYEQYF. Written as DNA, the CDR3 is TGTGCCACCAGCAGGGATGGACAGTCCTACGAGCAGTACTTC.

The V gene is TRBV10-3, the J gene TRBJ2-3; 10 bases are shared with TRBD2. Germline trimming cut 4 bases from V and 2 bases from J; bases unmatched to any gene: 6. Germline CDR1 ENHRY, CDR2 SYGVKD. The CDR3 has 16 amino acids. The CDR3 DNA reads TGTGCCATCAGTGTGCCTAGCGGGAGATCCACAGATACGCAGTATTTT. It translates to CAISVPSGRSTDTQYF.

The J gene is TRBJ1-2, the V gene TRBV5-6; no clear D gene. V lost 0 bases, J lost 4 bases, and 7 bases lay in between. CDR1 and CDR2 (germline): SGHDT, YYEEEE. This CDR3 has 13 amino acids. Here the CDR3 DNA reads TGTGCCAGCAGCTTGGTATCAGTCTATGGCTACACCTTC. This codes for CASSLVSVYGYTF.

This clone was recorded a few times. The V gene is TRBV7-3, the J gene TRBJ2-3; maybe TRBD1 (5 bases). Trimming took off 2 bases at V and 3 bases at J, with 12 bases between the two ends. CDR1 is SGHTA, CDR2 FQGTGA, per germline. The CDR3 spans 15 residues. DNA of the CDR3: TGTGCCAGCAGCTTATCGACAGATAGGACAGATACGCAGTATTTT. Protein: CASSLSTDRTDTQYF.